These 15 T cell receptor beta chains were sequenced from one sample in a study of technical replicates of blood from a few donors. Measured with immunoSEQ multiplex PCR; TCRdb has only the in-frame clones, and not every one. Of 56,000 or so clones listed, approximately 92% are singletons. Sequencing was done on a sample of PBMCs. The source of these receptors is a human donor in good health. Some clones in this sample may be carry-over from other donors' samples.

V gene TRBV6-4 combines with J gene TRBJ2-2, with TRBD1 matching 10 bases. The germline V gene encodes CDR1 MRHNA and CDR2 SNTAGT. Germline trimming cut 4 bases from V and 6 bases from J; bases unmatched to any gene: 8. This CDR3 is 16 amino acids long. CDR3 DNA sequence: TGTGCCAGCAGTGCCTCCGGGACAGGGGATCCCGGGGAGCTGTTTTTT. Its protein product is CASSASGTGDPGELFF.

The chain recombines TRBV9 with TRBJ1-2; no definite D call. CDR1 and CDR2 from the germline V gene are SGDLS and YYNGEE. The CDR3 sequence is 15 residues long. The germline V and J ends were trimmed by 0 bases and 7 bases, with 16 bases remaining between them. CDR3 in DNA: TGTGCCAGCAGCGTAGACAACGGACCCCGGGGTGGCTACACCTTC. Residues: CASSVDNGPRGGYTF.

The chain links TRBV6-4 to TRBJ2-7, with 10 bases fitting TRBD2. The closer fit of TRBJ2-1 to the DNA end suggests the J call may be wrong. Germline V gives CDR1 MRHNA, CDR2 SNTAGT. The CDR3 is 13 amino acids. This chain's CDR3 is CASSQREGNEQFF. CDR3 sequence (DNA): TGTGCCAGCAGTCAGCGGGAGGGCAATGAGCAGTTCTTC.

The chain employs TRBV19 and TRBJ2-3, with D unclear. CDR3 length equals 15 residues. Germline V gene sequence: CDR1 LNHDA, CDR2 SQIVND (reference sequence). Trimming shortened V by 5 bases and J by 3 bases, and 15 bases separated the two germline ends. The CDR3, as DNA: TGTGCCAGTAGTCCCCGGGTGCTAGGTACAGATACGCAGTATTTT. Its translation: CASSPRVLGTDTQYF.

This clone was counted only a few times. The J gene is TRBJ2-7, the V gene TRBV5-5; a possible D gene is TRBD2 (6 bases). This CDR3 is 15 amino acids long. V lost 4 bases, J lost 2 bases, and 16 bases lay in between. Germline V CDR1 and CDR2: SGHKS, YYEKEE (reference sequence). DNA for the CDR3: TGTGCCAGCAGCACTACGGGACTCTCCCCCTACGAGCAGTACTTC. Translating it yields CASSTTGLSPYEQYF. Looking up the rest from reference TRBV5-5 and TRBJ2-7 gives the full variable domain: DAGVTQSPTHLIKTRGQQVTLRCSPISGHKSVSWYQQVLGQGPQFIFQYYEKEERGRGNFPDRFSARQFPNYSSELNVNALLLGDSALYLCASSTTGLSPYEQYFGPGTRLTVT.

The rearrangement joins TRBV4-1 to TRBJ2-2, with 10 bases that match TRBD2. Trimming at V came to 2 bases and at J to 9 bases, leaving 18 bases not matched to a gene. The CDR3 contains 19 residues. Germline V CDR1 and CDR2: MGHRA, YSYEKL. The CDR3 reads CASSQSRPGTSAQIRELFF. The DNA for the CDR3 is TGCGCCAGCAGCCAATCCCGGCCCGGGACTAGCGCCCAGATCCGGGAGCTGTTTTTT.

The chain is built from TRBV16 and TRBJ1-5; 7 positions match TRBD1. The CDR3 has 14 amino acids. V trimming: 2 bases; J trimming: 6 bases; junction bases outside the gene matches: 4. Germline V gives CDR1 KGHSY, CDR2 FQNENV. Here the CDR3 reads CASSQGNRGQPQHF. The CDR3 bases are TGTGCCAGCAGCCAAGGGAACAGGGGTCAGCCCCAGCATTTT.

This sequence joins TRBV4-3 and TRBJ1-1, with 8 bases matching TRBD1. Germline trimming cut 0 bases from V and 6 bases from J; bases unmatched to any gene: 9. The CDR3 has 16 amino acids. Per germline, CDR1 LGHNA and CDR2 YSLEER. The CDR3 DNA follows: TGCGCCAGCAGCCAAGATCGGGGGCAGGGGGCCTCTGAAGCTTTCTTT. It codes for CASSQDRGQGASEAFF.

The chain employs TRBV13 and TRBJ1-2; tentatively, D is TRBD1 (5 bases). The CDR3 loop spans 16 amino acids. With 5 bases removed from V and 7 bases from J, the gap between germline ends came to 23 bases. Germline V gene data show CDR1 as PRHDT and CDR2 as FYEKMQ (reference sequence). For the CDR3, the DNA is TGTGCCAGCAGCCCGCGGAGTGGCAGGGTAAAATTTGGCTACACCTTC. Its translation is CASSPRSGRVKFGYTF.

The chain carries TRBV5-4 and TRBJ1-6; 7 nucleotides align to TRBD1. The CDR3 runs 15 residues. J gave up 9 bases and V 0 bases, and 6 bases lay outside the gene matches. The germline CDR1 and CDR2 sequences are SGHNT and YYREEE (reference sequence). CDR3 loop: CASSLDRDRPSPLHF. The CDR3 DNA reads as TGTGCCAGCAGCTTGGATCGGGACAGACCTTCACCCCTCCACTTT.

V usage is TRBV7-6 and J usage is TRBJ2-5; 11 bases match TRBD2. This CDR3 region has 16 residues. Unmatched junction bases numbered 12, after V lost 7 bases and J lost 5 bases. Germline V gene lookup returns CDR1 SGHVS and CDR2 FNYEAQ. The DNA of the CDR3 is TGTGCCAGCACCAGGGGTAGCGGGAGGGCCGGGGAGACCCAGTACTTC. This codes for CASTRGSGRAGETQYF.

The CDR3 nucleotides are TGTGCCAGCAGCTTAAATTTTCGTAGCTCTGGGGCCAACGTCCTGACTTTC. Protein sequence: CASSLNFRSSGANVLTF. The chain carries TRBV7-2 and TRBJ2-6; no reliable D call. The V and J ends lost 2 bases and 0 bases respectively, with 11 bases between them. Looked up from germline, CDR1 is SGHTA and CDR2 is FQGNSA. There are 17 residues in the CDR3.

The chain combines TRBV2 with TRBJ1-1; the D gene is possibly TRBD1 (6 bases). The CDR3 has 14 residues. V shed 6 bases and J shed 5 bases, with 16 bases lying between them. Germline values: CDR1 SNHLY, CDR2 FYNNEI. The CDR3 loop reads CASSKTGLITEAFF. The DNA for the CDR3 is TGTGCCAGCAGCAAAACAGGGCTGATAACTGAAGCTTTCTTT.

The rearrangement links TRBV12-5 to TRBJ2-5, with D possibly matching TRBD1 (5 bases). V dropped 7 bases and J dropped 5 bases, with 17 bases sitting between them. The CDR3 length is 14 residues. Germline lookup yields CDR1 LGHNT and CDR2 FRNRAP. CDR3 in amino acids: CASASVLGAETQYF. The CDR3 coding sequence is TGTGCTAGTGCCTCCGTCTTAGGGGCGGAGACCCAGTACTTC.

The chain has TRBV29-1 and TRBJ2-1; D might be TRBD2 (6 bases). Deletions cut 6 bases from V and 7 bases from J, with 7 bases between. Germline CDR1 SQVTM, CDR2 ANQGSEA. The CDR3 extends over 10 amino acids. Here the CDR3 reads CSVEGNEQFF. CDR3 sequence (DNA): TGCAGCGTGGAGGGGAATGAGCAGTTCTTC.